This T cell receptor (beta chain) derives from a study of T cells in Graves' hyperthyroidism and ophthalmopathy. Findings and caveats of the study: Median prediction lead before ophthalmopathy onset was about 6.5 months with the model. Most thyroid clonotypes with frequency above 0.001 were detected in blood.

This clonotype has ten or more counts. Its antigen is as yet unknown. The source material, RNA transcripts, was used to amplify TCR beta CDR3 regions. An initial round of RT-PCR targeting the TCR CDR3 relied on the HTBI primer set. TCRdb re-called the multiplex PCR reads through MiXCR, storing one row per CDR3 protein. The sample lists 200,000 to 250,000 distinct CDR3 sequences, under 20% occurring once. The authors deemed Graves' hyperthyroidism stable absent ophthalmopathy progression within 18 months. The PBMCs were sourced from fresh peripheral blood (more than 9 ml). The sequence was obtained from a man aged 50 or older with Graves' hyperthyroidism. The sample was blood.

The CDR3 is CASSLSLAGADTQYF. The CDR3 coding sequence is TGTGCCAGCAGCTTAAGCCTAGCGGGAGCAGATACGCAGTATTTT. The chain recombines TRBV7-3 with TRBJ2-3, with 10 bases matching TRBD2. CDR1 and CDR2 (germline): SGHTA, FQGTGA. V gave up 1 base and J gave up 4 bases; unmatched junction bases: 2. The CDR3 spans 15 residues.